Each of the 8 T cell receptor beta chains below was sequenced from the same sample in a study of post-analysis software for immune sequencing data. Study-wide results and limits: When patients were compared with controls, 4 or 5 TRBV segments were more frequent, TRBV5-6, TRBV5-1 and TRBV20-1 among them.

Prepared libraries of TCR beta cDNA carried unique molecular identifiers. In TCRdb, the PCR reads were re-called with MiXCR into one record per CDR3 protein. The repertoire holds under 900,000 distinct CDR3 sequences, with about 50% as singletons. These receptors are not linked to any known antigen. Sequencing was carried out using blood. The receptors were sampled from a girl under 18 with multiple sclerosis.

The chain uses TRBV7-8 and TRBJ1-6; D gene unclear. Germline V gives CDR1 SGHVS, CDR2 FQNEAQ. This CDR3 contains 16 residues. V was shortened by 1 base and J by 0 bases, with 7 bases between the two germline ends. The CDR3 DNA reads TGTGCCAGCAGCTTAGTCTGGAGCTCCTATAATTCACCCCTCCACTTT. Amino acids: CASSLVWSSYNSPLHF.

In this sample, this clonotype turned up once. The rearrangement uses TRBV20-1 and TRBJ2-7; possibly TRBD1 for D (5 bases). The ends were cut back, 3 bases at V and 6 bases at J, with 12 bases in the middle. This CDR3 spans 12 amino acids. Germline CDR1 and CDR2: DFQATT and SNEGSKA (reference sequence). The CDR3, as DNA: TGCAGTGCTAGCGTTATGGGGCTCGAGCAGTACTTC. Its protein is CSASVMGLEQYF.

The V and J genes are TRBV9 and TRBJ2-1, with 12 bases fitting TRBD2. With V trimmed by 3 bases and J by 8 bases, 6 bases remained unmatched. The CDR3 length is 15 residues. Germline CDR1 reads SGDLS; CDR2 reads YYNGEE. CDR3: CASSARTSGMDEQFF. For the CDR3, the DNA is TGTGCCAGCAGCGCCAGGACTAGCGGGATGGATGAGCAGTTCTTC.

Details on this clonotype: One end of the junction does not line up with germline, which may come from a read error. V and J are TRBV12-3 or TRBV12-4 and TRBJ1-2, with D perhaps TRBD1 (5 bases). The CDR3 covers 13 residues. The CDR3 DNA reads as TGTGCCAGCAGTTTAGGGGGGAGTTATGACTACACCTTC. It yields the protein CASSLGGSYDYTF.

The genes are TRBV20-1 and TRBJ2-3; 14 bases map to TRBD2. Unmatched junction bases numbered 4, after V lost 5 bases and J lost 6 bases. The CDR3 is made up of 14 amino acids. The germline CDR1 and CDR2 sequences are DFQATT and SNEGSKA (reference sequence). The CDR3 loop reads CSAGTSGRGDTQYF. DNA for the CDR3: TGCAGTGCTGGGACTAGCGGGAGAGGGGATACGCAGTATTTT.

In its sample, this clonotype was seen a few times. The J gene is TRBJ2-6, the V gene TRBV4-1, with TRBD2 as a possible D gene (7 bases). In germline, CDR1 is MGHRA, CDR2 YSYEKL. The CDR3 is made up of 17 amino acids. Trimming left V 6 bases short and J 0 bases short, with 15 bases between. The CDR3 protein is CASRGGLQNSGANVLTF. For the CDR3, the DNA is TGCGCCAGCAGGGGGGGGCTTCAAAACTCTGGGGCCAACGTCCTGACTTTC.

The chain joins TRBV7-3 to TRBJ2-6; no firm D call. Per germline, CDR1 SGHTA and CDR2 FQGTGA. This CDR3 comprises 16 residues. The V gene lost 1 base and the J gene lost 0 bases, with 7 bases spanning the gap. The CDR3 nucleotides are TGTGCCAGCAGCTTAAGGATGGGCTCTGGGGCCAACGTCCTGACTTTC. Translated: CASSLRMGSGANVLTF.

This clonotype was found many times. The rearrangement joins TRBV5-1 to TRBJ2-7; D possibly matches TRBD1 or TRBD2 (5 bases each). The CDR3 extends over 14 amino acids. Germline loops: CDR1 SGHRS, CDR2 YFSETQ. V lost 0 bases to trimming and J lost 6 bases, with 13 bases between them. The DNA for the CDR3 is TGCGCCAGCAGCTTGGACGGGCCGAGGGGCGAGCAGTACTTC. It is translated as CASSLDGPRGEQYF.